This T cell receptor (beta chain) was captured by sequencing in a study of blood T cell repertoires in COVID-19. Looking at the study overall: Samples of COVID-19 (acute and convalescent) were obtained from the United States, Italy and Spain. From T cells, B-cell-depleted T cells, or PBMCs came the material, which was cDNA or gDNA.

Patients from Seattle were sampled longitudinally, starting during active infection. TCRdb's table, derived via immunoSEQ multiplex PCR, lists solely in-frame clones and lacks some. The data hold about 370,000 clones, with roughly 90% observed a single time. Per germline, CDR1 LNHDA and CDR2 SQIVND (reference sequence). This CDR3 has 17 residues. The ends lost 1 base at V and 6 bases at J; junction bases unmatched: 10. The sequencing input was peripheral blood. The V gene is TRBV19, the J gene TRBJ2-1, with 9 bases aligning to TRBD2. The receptor was isolated from a young woman with COVID-19, enrolled during active disease. CDR3 protein: CASSIGPGLALFNEQFF. In DNA, the CDR3 is TGTGCCAGTAGTATAGGTCCGGGACTAGCTTTGTTCAATGAGCAGTTCTTC.